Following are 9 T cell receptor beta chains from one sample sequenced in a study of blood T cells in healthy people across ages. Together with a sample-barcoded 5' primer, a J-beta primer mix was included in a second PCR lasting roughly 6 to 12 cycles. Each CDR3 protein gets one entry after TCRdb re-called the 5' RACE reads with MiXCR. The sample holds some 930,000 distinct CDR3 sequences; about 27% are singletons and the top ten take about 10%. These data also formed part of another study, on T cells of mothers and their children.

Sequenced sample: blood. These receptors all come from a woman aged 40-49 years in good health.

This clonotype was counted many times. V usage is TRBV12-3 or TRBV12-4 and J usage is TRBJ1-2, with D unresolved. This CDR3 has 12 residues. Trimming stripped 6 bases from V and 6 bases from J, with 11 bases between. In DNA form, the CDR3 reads TGTGCCAGCAGCCGCGCCGGGGATGGCTACACCTTC. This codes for CASSRAGDGYTF.

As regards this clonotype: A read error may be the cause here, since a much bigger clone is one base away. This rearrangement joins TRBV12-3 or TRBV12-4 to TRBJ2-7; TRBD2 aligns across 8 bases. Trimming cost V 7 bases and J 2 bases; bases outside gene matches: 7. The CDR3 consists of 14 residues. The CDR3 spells CASTIAGPTYEQYF. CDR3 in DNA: TGTGCCAGCACGATAGCGGGGCCCACCTACGAGCAGTACTTC.

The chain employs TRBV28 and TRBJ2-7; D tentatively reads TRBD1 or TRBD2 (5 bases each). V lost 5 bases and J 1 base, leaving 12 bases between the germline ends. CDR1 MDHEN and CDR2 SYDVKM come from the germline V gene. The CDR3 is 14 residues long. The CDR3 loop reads CASSPRWGSYEQYF. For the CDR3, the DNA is TGTGCCAGCAGTCCTCGGTGGGGGTCCTACGAGCAGTACTTC.

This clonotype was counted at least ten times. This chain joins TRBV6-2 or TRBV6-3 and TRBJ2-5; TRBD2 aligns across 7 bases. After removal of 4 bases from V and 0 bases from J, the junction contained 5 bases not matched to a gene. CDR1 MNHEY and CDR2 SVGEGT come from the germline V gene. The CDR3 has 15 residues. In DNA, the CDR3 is TGTGCCAGCAGTTGGGCCAGCGGGAACCAAGAGACCCAGTACTTC. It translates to CASSWASGNQETQYF.

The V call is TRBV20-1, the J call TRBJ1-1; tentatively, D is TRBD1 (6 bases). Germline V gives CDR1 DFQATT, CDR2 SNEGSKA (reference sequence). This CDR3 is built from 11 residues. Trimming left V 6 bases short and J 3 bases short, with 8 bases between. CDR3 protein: CSAQGHTEAFF. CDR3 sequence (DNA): TGCAGTGCACAGGGACACACTGAAGCTTTCTTT.

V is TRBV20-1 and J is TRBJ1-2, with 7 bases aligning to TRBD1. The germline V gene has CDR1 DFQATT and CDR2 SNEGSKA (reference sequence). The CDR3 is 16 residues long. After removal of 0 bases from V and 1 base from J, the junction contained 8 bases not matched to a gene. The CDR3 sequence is CSARDQGGNLNYGYTF. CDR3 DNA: TGCAGTGCTAGAGACCAGGGGGGAAATCTTAACTATGGCTACACCTTC.

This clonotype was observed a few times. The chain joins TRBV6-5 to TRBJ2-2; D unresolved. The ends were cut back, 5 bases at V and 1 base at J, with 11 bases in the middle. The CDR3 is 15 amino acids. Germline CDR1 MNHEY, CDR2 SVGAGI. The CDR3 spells CASSNPWGNTGELFF. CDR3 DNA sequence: TGTGCCAGCAGTAACCCTTGGGGGAACACCGGGGAGCTGTTTTTT.

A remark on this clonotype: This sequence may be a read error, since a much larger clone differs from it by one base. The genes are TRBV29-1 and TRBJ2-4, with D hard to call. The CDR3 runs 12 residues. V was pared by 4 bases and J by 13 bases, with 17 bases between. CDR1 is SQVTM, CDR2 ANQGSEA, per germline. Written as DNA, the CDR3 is TGCAGCGTTGGCAGGTCGGGCTACGGGCAGTACTTC. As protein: CSVGRSGYGQYF.

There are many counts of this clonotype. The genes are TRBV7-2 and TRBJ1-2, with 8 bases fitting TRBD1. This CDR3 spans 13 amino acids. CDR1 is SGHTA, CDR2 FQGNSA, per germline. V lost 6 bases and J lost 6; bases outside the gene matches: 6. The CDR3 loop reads CASSLMTGDGYTF. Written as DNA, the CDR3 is TGTGCCAGCAGTTTAATGACAGGGGATGGCTACACCTTC.